This TCR beta chain was observed in a study of human T cells and chemical hapten exposure. Study-wide context: Per-sample TCR yield variability stemmed mainly from small pooled library volume differences. Study-wide results and limits: Sensitization with DPC brought no change to TCRs above 1 in 1000 in frequency.

The germline V and J ends were trimmed by 8 bases and 1 base, with 7 bases remaining between them. This CDR3 is 12 amino acids long. Germline loops: CDR1 KGHSH, CDR2 LQKENI. Separate cDNA molecules received unique molecular identifiers, which the library attached to them. Per the original data handling: Ranging from roughly 23,224 to 750,000, TCR counts per sample had a median value of 95,638. TCRdb analysed the 5' RACE reads with MiXCR anew, one entry per CDR3 protein. It is TCRdb's table, rather than the study itself, that gives the V and J calls and clone size. The table shows more than 140,000 distinct CDR3 sequences, with 3.5% to 5% occurring only once. From whole blood left unfractionated, total RNA was extracted. This clonotype was picked up many times. What it binds is not known.

The gene calls are TRBV18 and TRBJ2-3, with unresolved D. The receptor was derived from a female donor in good health. Here the CDR3 reads CASSRRTDTQYF. CDR3 DNA: TGTGCCAGCAGCCGCCGCACAGATACGCAGTATTTT.